The 18 T cell receptor beta chains presented below share a single source sample, sequenced in a study of T cell responses to AZD1222 COVID-19 vaccine. The table came from immunoSEQ multiplex PCR; TCRdb's copy has only in-frame clones and leaves some out. The profile shows 150,000 to 180,000 clones, around 90% of them singletons. The sequences come from peripheral blood, collected on day 0 of AZD1222 vaccination. Receptors were obtained from an adult in good health.

Comments on this clone: Distinct nucleotide sequences in the sample also encode this CDR3. V gene TRBV5-5 combines with J gene TRBJ1-6; perhaps TRBD1 as D (5 bases). V gave up 4 bases and J gave up 9 bases, with 14 bases separating them. Germline V gene lookup returns CDR1 SGHKS and CDR2 YYEKEE (reference sequence). This CDR3 region has 14 residues. CDR3 nucleotide sequence: TGTGCCAGCAGCCTCGGAGGGGCCGGTTCACCCCTCCACTTT. As protein: CASSLGGAGSPLHF. The full variable domain, rest sourced from reference TRBV5-5 and TRBJ1-6, is DAGVTQSPTHLIKTRGQQVTLRCSPISGHKSVSWYQQVLGQGPQFIFQYYEKEERGRGNFPDRFSARQFPNYSSELNVNALLLGDSALYLCASSLGGAGSPLHFGNGTRLTVT.

This clone was detected only once. CDR3 sequence reads: CASSVGGTMGTDTQYF. The CDR3 coding sequence is TGTGCCAGCAGCGTAGGAGGGACTATGGGCACAGATACGCAGTATTTT. V and J are TRBV9 and TRBJ2-3; 7 nucleotides align to TRBD2. Germline V gives CDR1 SGDLS, CDR2 YYNGEE. V shed 0 bases and J 1 base; nucleotides not matched to a gene: 5. The CDR3 has 16 amino acids.

The chain employs TRBV30 and TRBJ1-5; 7 bases fit TRBD1. With V trimmed by 0 bases and J by 6 bases, 17 bases remained unmatched. Looked up from germline, CDR1 is GTSNPN and CDR2 is SVGIG (reference sequence). This CDR3 is 18 amino acids long. The CDR3 region has the DNA TGTGCCTGGAGTGTGGCGAGATTAGGGACAGCCCTCGGTCAGCCCCAGCATTTT. Translated: CAWSVARLGTALGQPQHF. Looking up the rest from reference TRBV30 and TRBJ1-5 gives the full variable domain: SQTIHQWPATLVQPVGSPLSLECTVEGTSNPNLYWYRQAAGRGLQLLFYSVGIGQISSEVPQNLSASRPQDRQFILSSKKLLLSDSGFYLCAWSVARLGTALGQPQHFGDGTRLSIL.

The CDR3 region is CAWRRGLNTDTQYF. As DNA, the CDR3 is TGTGCCTGGAGGCGGGGGCTAAACACAGATACGCAGTATTTT. This rearrangement joins TRBV30 to TRBJ2-3; possibly TRBD2 for D (7 bases). Germline V CDR1 and CDR2: GTSNPN, SVGIG (reference sequence). The CDR3 runs to 14 residues. The V end was cut by 3 bases, the J end by 2 bases, with 12 bases between.

This clone was recorded a few times. The chain joins TRBV6-5 to TRBJ2-1; D is ambiguous. Germline loops: CDR1 MNHEY, CDR2 SVGAGI. The CDR3 spans 12 residues. V was clipped by 6 bases and J by 6 bases, with 9 bases between them. In DNA, the CDR3 is TGTGCCAGCAGGTTAAAGCCCAATGAGCAGTTCTTC. The encoded protein is CASRLKPNEQFF.

The chain recombines TRBV7-3 with TRBJ2-3; D unclear. CDR3 size: 15 residues. Trimming pared 5 bases from V and 0 bases from J, leaving 12 bases between. Germline CDR1 SGHTA, CDR2 FQGTGA. CDR3 residues: CASSHLHVSTDTQYF. The CDR3 DNA is TGTGCCAGCAGCCACCTCCATGTTAGCACAGATACGCAGTATTTT.

The chain recombines TRBV7-9 with TRBJ2-5; the D is unclear. V gave up 1 base and J gave up 5 bases, with 5 bases separating them. Germline V gives CDR1 SEHNR, CDR2 FQNEAQ (reference sequence). This CDR3 contains 12 residues. CDR3 protein: CASSLGTETQYF. The CDR3, as DNA: TGTGCCAGCAGCTTAGGAACGGAGACCCAGTACTTC.

The chain carries TRBV6-2 or TRBV6-3 and TRBJ1-5; no clear D. The V and J ends lost 6 bases and 6 bases respectively, with 12 bases between them. The CDR3 covers 13 residues. The germline gives CDR1 MNHEY, CDR2 SVGEGT. The CDR3 coding sequence is TGTGCCAGCAGCCCGGACGGAGTTCAGCCCCAGCATTTT. Encoded protein: CASSPDGVQPQHF.

This clone was picked up one time. Written as DNA, the CDR3 is TGTGCCAGCAGCATACCGGGACTACAAAACAATGAGCAGTTCTTC. This codes for CASSIPGLQNNEQFF. The chain links TRBV5-4 to TRBJ2-1; 7 nucleotides agree with TRBD2. The trim removed 4 bases at V and 5 bases at J, leaving 9 bases unmatched. Per the germline V gene, CDR1 is SGHNT and CDR2 is YYREEE (reference sequence). The CDR3 totals 15 residues.

This sequence joins TRBV10-3 and TRBJ2-1; 9 bases map to TRBD2. The CDR3 has 19 residues. Trimming cost V 4 bases and J 0 bases; bases outside gene matches: 13. Germline V lookup: CDR1 ENHRY, CDR2 SYGVKD. The CDR3 DNA follows: TGTGCCATCAGTGGTTCACGGCGGGAGGGCGGAAGCTCCTACAATGAGCAGTTCTTC. Its translation is CAISGSRREGGSSYNEQFF.

In nucleotides, the CDR3 is TGTGCCATCAATCCGGCTAACAGGGGGCTGGGGAACACTGAAGCTTTCTTT. Protein sequence: CAINPANRGLGNTEAFF. The gene calls are TRBV10-3 and TRBJ1-1; 9 positions match TRBD1. The CDR3 length is 17 residues. Germline trimming cut 7 bases from V and 1 base from J; bases unmatched to any gene: 13. From germline, CDR1 is ENHRY and CDR2 SYGVKD.

This chain connects TRBV9 to TRBJ2-2; the D is unclear. This CDR3 spans 15 amino acids. The V end lost 4 bases, the J end lost 1 base, and 11 bases lay between the germline ends. The V gene's germline CDR1 is SGDLS and CDR2 YYNGEE. The CDR3 sequence: CASSPRTGNTGELFF. The CDR3 DNA follows: TGTGCCAGCAGCCCAAGGACGGGGAACACCGGGGAGCTGTTTTTT.

The rearrangement joins TRBV9 to TRBJ1-3; D remains unclear. This CDR3 is built from 16 residues. V was pared by 1 base and J by 0 bases, with 11 bases between. CDR1 is SGDLS, CDR2 YYNGEE, per germline. For the CDR3, the DNA is TGTGCCAGCAGCGTATCTGGGAGCTTCTCTGGAAACACCATATATTTT. Amino acid sequence: CASSVSGSFSGNTIYF.

This rearrangement joins TRBV10-2 to TRBJ1-1; D possibly corresponds to TRBD1 (6 bases). Germline CDR1 and CDR2: WSHSY and SAAADI. The V and J ends lost 8 bases and 0 bases respectively, with 13 bases between them. This CDR3 spans 14 amino acids. In DNA form, the CDR3 reads TGCGCCAGCTTGCCGGGGACATTGAACACTGAAGCTTTCTTT. It translates to CASLPGTLNTEAFF.

The chain employs TRBV7-3 and TRBJ1-6, with a weak D call TRBD1 (5 bases). Per the germline V gene, CDR1 is SGHTA and CDR2 is FQGTGA. The CDR3 runs to 16 residues. With 5 bases removed from V and 5 bases from J, the gap between germline ends came to 16 bases. CDR3 bases: TGTGCCAGCAGCCCCCGGGGAGGGGCGAATAATTCACCCCTCCACTTT. Amino acids: CASSPRGGANNSPLHF.

This clone was counted between two and nine times. The chain couples TRBV9 to TRBJ1-4; D remains unclear. Trimming cost V 0 bases and J 8 bases, with 14 bases left between them. The CDR3 has 15 amino acids. The germline gives CDR1 SGDLS, CDR2 YYNGEE. CDR3 region: CASSVGSAVGEKLFF. The CDR3, as DNA: TGTGCCAGCAGCGTAGGTAGTGCGGTGGGAGAAAAACTGTTTTTT.

The chain uses TRBV2 and TRBJ1-1, with a weak D call TRBD1 (5 bases). The CDR3 runs to 14 residues. Germline CDR1 is SNHLY and CDR2 is FYNNEI. V was trimmed by 6 bases and J by 5 bases, leaving 16 bases between them. The CDR3 bases are TGTGCCAGCAGCCCGGTGAGGGAGGGGACTGAAGCTTTCTTT. Amino acids: CASSPVREGTEAFF. Combining the CDR3 with reference TRBV2 and TRBJ1-1 gives the whole variable domain EPEVTQTPSHQVTQMGQEVILRCVPISNHLYFYWYRQILGQKVEFLVSFYNNEISEKSEIFDDQFSVERPDGSNFTLKIRSTKLEDSAMYFCASSPVREGTEAFFGQGTRLTVV.

The chain links TRBV24-1 to TRBJ1-2; D might be TRBD1 (6 bases). Germline CDR1 reads KGHDR; CDR2 reads SFDVKD. V was cut by 7 bases and J by 3 bases, with 11 bases left in between. The CDR3 extends over 13 amino acids. This CDR3 reads CATSLGGHYGYTF. The CDR3 DNA reads TGTGCCACCAGCCTAGGGGGACACTATGGCTACACCTTC.